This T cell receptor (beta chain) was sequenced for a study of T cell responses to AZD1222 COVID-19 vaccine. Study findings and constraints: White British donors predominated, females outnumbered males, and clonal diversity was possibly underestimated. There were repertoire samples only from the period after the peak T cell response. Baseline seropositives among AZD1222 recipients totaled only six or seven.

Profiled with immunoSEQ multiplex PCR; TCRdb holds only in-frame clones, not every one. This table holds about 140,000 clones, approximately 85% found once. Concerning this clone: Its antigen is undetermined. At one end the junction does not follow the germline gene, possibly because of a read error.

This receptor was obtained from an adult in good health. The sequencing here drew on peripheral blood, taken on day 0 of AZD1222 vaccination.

This chain's CDR3 is CATSLGQLYGYTF. The CDR3 nucleotides read TGTGCCACCAGCTTGGGCCAGCTCTATGGCTACACCTTC. V and J are TRBV7-6 and TRBJ1-2; D remains ambiguous. CDR1 and CDR2 (germline): SGHVS, FNYEAQ. The CDR3 has 13 amino acids.